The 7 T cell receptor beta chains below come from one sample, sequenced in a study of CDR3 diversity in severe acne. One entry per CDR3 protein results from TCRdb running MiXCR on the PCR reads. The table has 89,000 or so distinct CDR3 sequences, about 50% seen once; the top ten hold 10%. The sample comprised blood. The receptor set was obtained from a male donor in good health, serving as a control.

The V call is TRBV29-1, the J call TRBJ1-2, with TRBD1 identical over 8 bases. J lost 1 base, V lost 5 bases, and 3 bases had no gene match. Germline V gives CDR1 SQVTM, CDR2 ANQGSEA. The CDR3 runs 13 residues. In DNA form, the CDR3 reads TGCAGCGTTAAACAGGGGGTTAACTATGGCTACACCTTC. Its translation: CSVKQGVNYGYTF.

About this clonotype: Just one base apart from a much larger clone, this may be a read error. Here the CDR3 reads CTSSEGRIQETQYF. The DNA for the CDR3 is TGTACCAGCAGTGAAGGACGGATCCAAGAGACCCAGTACTTC. The gene calls are TRBV2 and TRBJ2-5; D remains ambiguous. The CDR3 is made up of 14 amino acids. In germline, CDR1 is SNHLY, CDR2 FYNNEI.

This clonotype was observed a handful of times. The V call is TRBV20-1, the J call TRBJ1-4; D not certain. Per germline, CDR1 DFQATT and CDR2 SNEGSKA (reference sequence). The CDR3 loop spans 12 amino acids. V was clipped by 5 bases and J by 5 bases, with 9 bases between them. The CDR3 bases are TGCAGTGCTGTCCTTTTGAATGAAAAACTGTTTTTT. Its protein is CSAVLLNEKLFF.

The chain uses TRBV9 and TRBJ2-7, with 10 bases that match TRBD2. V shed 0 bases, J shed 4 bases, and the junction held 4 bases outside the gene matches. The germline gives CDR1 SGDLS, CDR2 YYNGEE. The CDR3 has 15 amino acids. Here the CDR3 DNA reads TGTGCCAGCAGCGTAGGTAGCGGGGGGTGGTACGAGCAGTACTTC. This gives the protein CASSVGSGGWYEQYF.

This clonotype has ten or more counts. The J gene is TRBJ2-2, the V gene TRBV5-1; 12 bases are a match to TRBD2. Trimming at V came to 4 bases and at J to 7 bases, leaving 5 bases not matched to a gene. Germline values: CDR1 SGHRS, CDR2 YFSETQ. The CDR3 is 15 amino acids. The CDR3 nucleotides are TGCGCCAGCAGCCCCAGACTAGCGGGAGACGGGGAGCTGTTTTTT. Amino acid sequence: CASSPRLAGDGELFF.

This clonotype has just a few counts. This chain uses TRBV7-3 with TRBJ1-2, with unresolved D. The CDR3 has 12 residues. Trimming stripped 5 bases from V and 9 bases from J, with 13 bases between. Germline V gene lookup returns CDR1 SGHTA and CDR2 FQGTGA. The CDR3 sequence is CASSETPSSYTF. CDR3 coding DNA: TGTGCCAGCAGCGAGACACCCAGTAGCTACACCTTC.

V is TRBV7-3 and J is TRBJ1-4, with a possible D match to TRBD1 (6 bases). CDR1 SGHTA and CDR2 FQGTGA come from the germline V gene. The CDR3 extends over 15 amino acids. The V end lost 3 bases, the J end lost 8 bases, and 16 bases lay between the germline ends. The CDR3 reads CASSFSGTGGEKLFF. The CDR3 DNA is TGTGCCAGCAGCTTTTCGGGCACGGGGGGCGAAAAACTGTTTTTT.